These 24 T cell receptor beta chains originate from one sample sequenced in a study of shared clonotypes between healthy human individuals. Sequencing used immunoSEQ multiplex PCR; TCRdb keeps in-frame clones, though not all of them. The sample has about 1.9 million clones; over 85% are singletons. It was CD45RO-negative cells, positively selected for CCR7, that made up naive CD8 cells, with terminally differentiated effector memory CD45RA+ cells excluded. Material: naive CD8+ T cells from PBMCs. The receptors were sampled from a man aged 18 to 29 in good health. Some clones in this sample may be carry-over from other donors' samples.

The CDR3 DNA reads as TGTGCCAGCAGCCTAGGGGGGGGGACTAGCGGTACGCAGTATTTT. Translation gives CASSLGGGTSGTQYF. V usage is TRBV6-8 and J usage is TRBJ2-3; 11 nucleotides align to TRBD2. Germline CDR1 is MNHGY and CDR2 is SAAAGT. V was clipped by 6 bases and J by 8 bases; unmatched bases: 10. The CDR3 sequence is 15 residues long.

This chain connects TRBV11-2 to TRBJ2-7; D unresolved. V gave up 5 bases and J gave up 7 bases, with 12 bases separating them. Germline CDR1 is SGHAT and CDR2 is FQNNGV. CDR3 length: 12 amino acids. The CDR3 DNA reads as TGTGCCAGCAGCCCTGGGTTTCGAGAGCAGTACTTC. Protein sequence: CASSPGFREQYF.

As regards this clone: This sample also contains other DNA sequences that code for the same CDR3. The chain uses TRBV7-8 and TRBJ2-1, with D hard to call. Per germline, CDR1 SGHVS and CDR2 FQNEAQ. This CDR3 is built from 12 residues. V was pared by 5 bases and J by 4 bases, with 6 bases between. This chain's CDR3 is CASSRPYNEQFF. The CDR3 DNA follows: TGTGCCAGCAGCCGACCATACAATGAGCAGTTCTTC.

Here the CDR3 DNA reads TGTGCCATCAGTGGGCTCTCCCGAGAGACCCAGTACTTC. Translation gives CAISGLSRETQYF. This chain links TRBV10-3 with TRBJ2-5, with unresolved D. V lost 4 bases, J lost 4 bases, and 10 bases lay in between. This CDR3 contains 13 residues. The germline gives CDR1 ENHRY, CDR2 SYGVKD.

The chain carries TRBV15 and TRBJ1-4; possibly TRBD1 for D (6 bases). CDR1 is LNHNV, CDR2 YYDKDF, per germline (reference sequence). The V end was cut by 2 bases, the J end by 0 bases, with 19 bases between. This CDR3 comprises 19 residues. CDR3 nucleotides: TGTGCCACCAGCAGATTACAGGGATTAGGGACCTCAACTAATGAAAAACTGTTTTTT. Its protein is CATSRLQGLGTSTNEKLFF.

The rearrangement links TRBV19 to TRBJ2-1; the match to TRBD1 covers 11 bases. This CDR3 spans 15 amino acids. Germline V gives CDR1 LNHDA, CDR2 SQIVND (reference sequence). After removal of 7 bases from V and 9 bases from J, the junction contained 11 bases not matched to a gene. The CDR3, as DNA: TGTGCCAGTACTAACGGACAGGGGGCCTTGGTTGAGCAGTTCTTC. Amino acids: CASTNGQGALVEQFF.

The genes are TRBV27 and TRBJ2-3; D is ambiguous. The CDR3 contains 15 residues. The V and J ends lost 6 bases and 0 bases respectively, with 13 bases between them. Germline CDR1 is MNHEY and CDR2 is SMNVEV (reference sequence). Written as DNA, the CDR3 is TGTGCCAGCAGGACTCACAGTAAGAGCACAGATACGCAGTATTTT. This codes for CASRTHSKSTDTQYF.

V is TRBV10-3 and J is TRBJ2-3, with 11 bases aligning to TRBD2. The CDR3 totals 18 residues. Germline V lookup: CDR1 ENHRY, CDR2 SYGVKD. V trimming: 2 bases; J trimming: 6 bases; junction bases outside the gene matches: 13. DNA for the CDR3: TGTGCCATCAGTGAGAAGATAGCGGGAGGGGGACCTTTGGATACGCAGTATTTT. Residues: CAISEKIAGGGPLDTQYF.

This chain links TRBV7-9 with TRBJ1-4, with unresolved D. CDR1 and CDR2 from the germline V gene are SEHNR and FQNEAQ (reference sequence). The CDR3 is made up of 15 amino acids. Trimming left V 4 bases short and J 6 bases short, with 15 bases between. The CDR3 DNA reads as TGTGCCAGCAGCTCAAGGGTTGTAACGGATGAAAAACTGTTTTTT. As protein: CASSSRVVTDEKLFF. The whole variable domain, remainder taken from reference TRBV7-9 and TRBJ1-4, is DTGVSQNPRHKITKRGQNVTFRCDPISEHNRLYWYRQTLGQGPEFLTYFQNEAQLEKSRLLSDRFSAERPKGSFSTLEIQRTEQGDSAMYLCASSSRVVTDEKLFFGSGTQLSVL.

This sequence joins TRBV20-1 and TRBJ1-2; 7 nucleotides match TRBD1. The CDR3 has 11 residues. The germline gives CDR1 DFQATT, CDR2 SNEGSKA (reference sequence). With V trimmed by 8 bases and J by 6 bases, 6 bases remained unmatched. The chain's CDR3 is CSTDRTHGYTF. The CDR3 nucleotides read TGCAGTACGGACAGGACCCATGGCTACACCTTC.

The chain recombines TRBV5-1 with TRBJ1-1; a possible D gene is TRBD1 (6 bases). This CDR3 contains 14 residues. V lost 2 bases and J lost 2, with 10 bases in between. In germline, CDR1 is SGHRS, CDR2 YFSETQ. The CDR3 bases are TGCGCCAGCAGCTTTACAGGGATCAACACTGAAGCTTTCTTT. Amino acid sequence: CASSFTGINTEAFF.

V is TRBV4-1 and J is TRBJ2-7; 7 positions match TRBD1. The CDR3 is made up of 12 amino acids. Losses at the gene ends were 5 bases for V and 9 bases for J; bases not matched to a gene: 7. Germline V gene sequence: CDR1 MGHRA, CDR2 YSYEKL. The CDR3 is CASSEMTGRQYF. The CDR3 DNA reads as TGCGCCAGCAGCGAAATGACAGGGAGGCAGTACTTC.

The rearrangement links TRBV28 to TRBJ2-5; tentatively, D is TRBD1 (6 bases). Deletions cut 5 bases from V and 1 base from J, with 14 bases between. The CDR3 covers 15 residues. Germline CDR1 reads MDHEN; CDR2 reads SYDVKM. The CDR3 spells CASSPGRGSQETQYF. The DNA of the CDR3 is TGTGCCAGCAGTCCGGGCAGGGGTTCCCAAGAGACCCAGTACTTC.

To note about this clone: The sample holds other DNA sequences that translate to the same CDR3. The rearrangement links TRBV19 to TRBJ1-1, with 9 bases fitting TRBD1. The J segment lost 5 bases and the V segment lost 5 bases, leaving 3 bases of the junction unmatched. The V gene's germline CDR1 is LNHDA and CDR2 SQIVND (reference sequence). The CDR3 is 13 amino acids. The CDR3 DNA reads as TGTGCCAGTAGTTGGGACAGGGAGACTGAAGCTTTCTTT. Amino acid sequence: CASSWDRETEAFF.

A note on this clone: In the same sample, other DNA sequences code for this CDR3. CDR3 DNA sequence: TGTGCCAGCAGTTTATCCGGTGGGAACACTGAAGCTTTCTTT. Its protein product is CASSLSGGNTEAFF. The chain has TRBV27 and TRBJ1-1; D gene ambiguous. The CDR3 spans 14 residues. The V gene lost 0 bases and the J gene lost 1 base, with 6 bases spanning the gap. CDR1 MNHEY and CDR2 SMNVEV come from the germline V gene (reference sequence).

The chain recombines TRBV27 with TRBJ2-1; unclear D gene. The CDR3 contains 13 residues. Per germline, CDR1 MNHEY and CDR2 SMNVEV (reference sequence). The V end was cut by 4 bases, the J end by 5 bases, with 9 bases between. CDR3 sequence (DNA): TGTGCCAGCAGTTCCCTAACCGACAATGAGCAGTTCTTC. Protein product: CASSSLTDNEQFF.

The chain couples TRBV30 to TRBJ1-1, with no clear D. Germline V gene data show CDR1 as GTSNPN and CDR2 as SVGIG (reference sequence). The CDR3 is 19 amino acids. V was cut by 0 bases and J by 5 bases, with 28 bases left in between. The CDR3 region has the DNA TGTGCCTGGAGTGTATTTTATAAGTTGTTGGAGGGATATGAAACTGAAGCTTTCTTT. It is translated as CAWSVFYKLLEGYETEAFF.

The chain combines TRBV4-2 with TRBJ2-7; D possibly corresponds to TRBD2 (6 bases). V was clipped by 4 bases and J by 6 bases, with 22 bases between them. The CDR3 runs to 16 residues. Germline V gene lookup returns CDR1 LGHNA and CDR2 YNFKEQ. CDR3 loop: CASSPLTLGGDGEQYF. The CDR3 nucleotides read TGTGCCAGCAGCCCATTGACCCTCGGGGGTGACGGCGAGCAGTACTTC.

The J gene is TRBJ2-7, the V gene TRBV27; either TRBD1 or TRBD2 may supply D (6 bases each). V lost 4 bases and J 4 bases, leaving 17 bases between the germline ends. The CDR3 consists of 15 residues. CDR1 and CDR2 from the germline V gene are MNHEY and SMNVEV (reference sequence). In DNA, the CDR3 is TGTGCCAGCAGTTCCCCTGGTGGAGGGACATACGAGCAGTACTTC. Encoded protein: CASSSPGGGTYEQYF.

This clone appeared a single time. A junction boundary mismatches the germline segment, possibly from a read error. The DNA of the CDR3 is TGTGCCAGCGGCTTGGGGGCGGGGTTAGGTGATACGCAGTATTTT. Translating it yields CASGLGAGLGDTQYF. The chain couples TRBV5-4 to TRBJ2-3, with D perhaps being TRBD1 or TRBD2 (6 bases each). Germline V gene lookup returns CDR1 SGHNT and CDR2 YYREEE (reference sequence). The CDR3 totals 15 residues.

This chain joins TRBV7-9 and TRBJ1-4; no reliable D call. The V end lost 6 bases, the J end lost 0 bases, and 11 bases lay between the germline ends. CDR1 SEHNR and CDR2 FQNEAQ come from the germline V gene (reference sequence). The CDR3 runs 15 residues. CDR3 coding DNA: TGTGCCAGCAGTGACGGACCATCAACTAATGAAAAACTGTTTTTT. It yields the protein CASSDGPSTNEKLFF.

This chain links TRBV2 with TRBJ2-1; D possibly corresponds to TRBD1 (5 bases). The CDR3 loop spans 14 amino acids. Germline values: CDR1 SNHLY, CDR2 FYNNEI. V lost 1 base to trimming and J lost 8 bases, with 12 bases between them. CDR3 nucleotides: TGTGCCAGCAGTGAAGGGCAGGGTGAAGATGAGCAGTTCTTC. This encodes CASSEGQGEDEQFF.

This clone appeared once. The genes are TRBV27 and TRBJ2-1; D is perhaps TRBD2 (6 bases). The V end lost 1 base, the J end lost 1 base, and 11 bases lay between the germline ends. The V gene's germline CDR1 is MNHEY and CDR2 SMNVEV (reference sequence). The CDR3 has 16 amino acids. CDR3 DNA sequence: TGTGCCAGCAGTTTATACCGCAGCGGGTCCTACAATGAGCAGTTCTTC. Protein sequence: CASSLYRSGSYNEQFF.

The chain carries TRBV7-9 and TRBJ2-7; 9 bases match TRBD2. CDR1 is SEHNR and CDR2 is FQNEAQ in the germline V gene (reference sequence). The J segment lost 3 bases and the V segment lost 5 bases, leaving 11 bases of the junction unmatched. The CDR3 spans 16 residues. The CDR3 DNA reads TGTGCCAGCAGCCCCGGGACTAGCCGACGCTACTACGAGCAGTACTTC. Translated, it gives CASSPGTSRRYYEQYF.